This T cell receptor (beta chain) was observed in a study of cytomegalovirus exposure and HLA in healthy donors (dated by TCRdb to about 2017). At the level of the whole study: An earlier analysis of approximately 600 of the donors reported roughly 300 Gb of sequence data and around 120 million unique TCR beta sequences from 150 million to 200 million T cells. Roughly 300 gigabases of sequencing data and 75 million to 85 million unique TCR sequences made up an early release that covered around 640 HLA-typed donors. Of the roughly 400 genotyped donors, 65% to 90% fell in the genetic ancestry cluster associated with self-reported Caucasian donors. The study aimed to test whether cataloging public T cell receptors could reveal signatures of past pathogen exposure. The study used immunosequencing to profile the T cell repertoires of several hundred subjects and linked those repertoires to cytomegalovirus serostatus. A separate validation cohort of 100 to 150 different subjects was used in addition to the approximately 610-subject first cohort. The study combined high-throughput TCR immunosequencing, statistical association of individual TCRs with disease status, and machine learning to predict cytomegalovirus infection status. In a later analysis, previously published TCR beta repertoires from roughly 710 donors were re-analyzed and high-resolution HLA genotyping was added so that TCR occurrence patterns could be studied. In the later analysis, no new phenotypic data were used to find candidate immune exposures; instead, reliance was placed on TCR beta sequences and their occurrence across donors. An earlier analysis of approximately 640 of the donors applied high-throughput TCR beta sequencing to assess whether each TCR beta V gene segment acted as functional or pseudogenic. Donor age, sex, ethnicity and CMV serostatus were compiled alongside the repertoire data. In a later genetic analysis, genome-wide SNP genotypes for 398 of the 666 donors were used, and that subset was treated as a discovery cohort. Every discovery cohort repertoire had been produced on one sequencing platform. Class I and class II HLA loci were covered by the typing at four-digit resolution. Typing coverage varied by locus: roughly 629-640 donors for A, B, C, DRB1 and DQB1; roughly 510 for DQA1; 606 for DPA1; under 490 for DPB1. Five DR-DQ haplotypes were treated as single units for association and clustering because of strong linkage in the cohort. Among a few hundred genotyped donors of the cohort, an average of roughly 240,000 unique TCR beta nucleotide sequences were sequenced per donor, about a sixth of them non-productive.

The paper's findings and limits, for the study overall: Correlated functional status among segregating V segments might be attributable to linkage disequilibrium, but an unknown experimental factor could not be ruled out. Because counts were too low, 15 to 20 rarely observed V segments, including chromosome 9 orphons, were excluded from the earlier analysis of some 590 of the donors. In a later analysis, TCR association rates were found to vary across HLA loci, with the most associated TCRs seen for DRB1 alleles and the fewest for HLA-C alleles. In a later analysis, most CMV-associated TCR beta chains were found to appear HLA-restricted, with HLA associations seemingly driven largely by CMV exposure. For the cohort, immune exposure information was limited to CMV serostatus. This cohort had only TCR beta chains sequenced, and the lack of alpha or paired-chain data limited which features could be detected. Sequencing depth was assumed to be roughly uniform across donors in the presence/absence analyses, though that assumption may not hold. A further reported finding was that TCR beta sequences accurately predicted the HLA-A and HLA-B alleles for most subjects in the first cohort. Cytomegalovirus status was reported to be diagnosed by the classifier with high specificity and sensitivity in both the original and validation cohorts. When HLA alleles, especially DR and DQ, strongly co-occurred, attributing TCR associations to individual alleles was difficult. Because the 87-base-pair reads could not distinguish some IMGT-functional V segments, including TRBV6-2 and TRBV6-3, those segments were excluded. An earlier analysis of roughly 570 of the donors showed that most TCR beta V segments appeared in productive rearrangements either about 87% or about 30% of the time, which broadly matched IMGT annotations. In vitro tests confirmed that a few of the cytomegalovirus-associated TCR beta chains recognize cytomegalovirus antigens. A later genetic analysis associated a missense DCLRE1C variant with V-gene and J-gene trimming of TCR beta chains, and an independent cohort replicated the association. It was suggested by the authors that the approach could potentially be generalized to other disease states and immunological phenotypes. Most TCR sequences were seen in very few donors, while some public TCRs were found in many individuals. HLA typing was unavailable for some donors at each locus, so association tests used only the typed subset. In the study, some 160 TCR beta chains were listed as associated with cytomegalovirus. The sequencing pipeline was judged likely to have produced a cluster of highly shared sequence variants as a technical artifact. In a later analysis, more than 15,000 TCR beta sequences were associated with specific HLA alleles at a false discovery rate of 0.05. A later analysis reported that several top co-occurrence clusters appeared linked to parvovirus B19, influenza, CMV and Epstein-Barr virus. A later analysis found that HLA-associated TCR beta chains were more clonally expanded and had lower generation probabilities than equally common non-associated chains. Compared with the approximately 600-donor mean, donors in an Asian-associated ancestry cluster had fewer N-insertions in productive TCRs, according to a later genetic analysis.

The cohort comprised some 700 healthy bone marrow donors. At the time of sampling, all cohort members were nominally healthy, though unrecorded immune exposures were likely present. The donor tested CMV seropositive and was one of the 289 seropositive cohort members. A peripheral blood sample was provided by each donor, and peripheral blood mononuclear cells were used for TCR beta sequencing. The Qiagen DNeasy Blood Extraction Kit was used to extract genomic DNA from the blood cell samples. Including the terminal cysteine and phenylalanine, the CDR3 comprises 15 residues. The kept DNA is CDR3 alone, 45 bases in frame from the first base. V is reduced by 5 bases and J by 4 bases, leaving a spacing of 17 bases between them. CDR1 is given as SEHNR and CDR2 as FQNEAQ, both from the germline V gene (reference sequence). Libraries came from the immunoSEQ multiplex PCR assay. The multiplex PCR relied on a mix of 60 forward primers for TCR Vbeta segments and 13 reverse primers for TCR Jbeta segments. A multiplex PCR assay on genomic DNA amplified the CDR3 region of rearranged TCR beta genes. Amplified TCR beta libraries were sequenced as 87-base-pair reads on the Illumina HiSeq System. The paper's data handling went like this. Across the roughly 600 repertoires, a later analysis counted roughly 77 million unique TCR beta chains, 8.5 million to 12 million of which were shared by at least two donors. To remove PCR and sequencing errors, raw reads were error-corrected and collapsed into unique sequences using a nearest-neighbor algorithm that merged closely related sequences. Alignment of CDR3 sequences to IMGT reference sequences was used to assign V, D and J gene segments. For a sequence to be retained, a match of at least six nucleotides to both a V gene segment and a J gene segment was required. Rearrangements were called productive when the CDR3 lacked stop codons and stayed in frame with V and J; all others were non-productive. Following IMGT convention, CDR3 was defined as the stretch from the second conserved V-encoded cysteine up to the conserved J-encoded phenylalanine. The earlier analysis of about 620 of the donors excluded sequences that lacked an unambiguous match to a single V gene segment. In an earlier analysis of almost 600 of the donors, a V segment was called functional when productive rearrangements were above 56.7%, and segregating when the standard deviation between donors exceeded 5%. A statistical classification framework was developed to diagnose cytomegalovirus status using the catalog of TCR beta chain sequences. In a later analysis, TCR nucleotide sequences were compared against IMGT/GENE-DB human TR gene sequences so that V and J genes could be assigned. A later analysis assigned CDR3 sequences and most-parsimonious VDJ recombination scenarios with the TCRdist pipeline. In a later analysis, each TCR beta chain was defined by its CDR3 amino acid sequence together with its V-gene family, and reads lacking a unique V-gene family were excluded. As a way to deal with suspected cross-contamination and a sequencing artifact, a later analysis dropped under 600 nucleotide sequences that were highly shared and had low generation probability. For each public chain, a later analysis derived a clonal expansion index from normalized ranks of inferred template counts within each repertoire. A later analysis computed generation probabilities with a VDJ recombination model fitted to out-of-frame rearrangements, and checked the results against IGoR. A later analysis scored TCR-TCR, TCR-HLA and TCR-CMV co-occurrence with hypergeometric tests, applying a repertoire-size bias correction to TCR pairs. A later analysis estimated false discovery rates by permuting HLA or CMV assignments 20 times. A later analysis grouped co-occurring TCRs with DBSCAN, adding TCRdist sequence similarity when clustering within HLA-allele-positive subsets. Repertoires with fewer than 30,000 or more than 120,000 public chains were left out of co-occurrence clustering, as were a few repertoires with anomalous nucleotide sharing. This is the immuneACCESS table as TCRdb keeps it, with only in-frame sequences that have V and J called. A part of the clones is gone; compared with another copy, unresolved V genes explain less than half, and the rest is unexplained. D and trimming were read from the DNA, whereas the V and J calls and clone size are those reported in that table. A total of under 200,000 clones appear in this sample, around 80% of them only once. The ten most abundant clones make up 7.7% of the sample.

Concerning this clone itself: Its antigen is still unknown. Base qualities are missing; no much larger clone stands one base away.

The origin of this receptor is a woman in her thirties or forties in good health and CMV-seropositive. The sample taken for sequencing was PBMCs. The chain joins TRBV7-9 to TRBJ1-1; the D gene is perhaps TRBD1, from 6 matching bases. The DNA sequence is TGTGCCAGCAGCGGGGGGGCGGGGTTGTCCACTGAAGCTTTCTTT. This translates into CASSGGAGLSTEAFF.